A selection of T cell receptor beta chains follows, all from one sample in a study of post-analysis software for immune sequencing data. TCRdb reanalysed the PCR reads using MiXCR and keeps one entry per CDR3 protein. The sample carries about half a million distinct CDR3 sequences, under 40% recorded once. The sample comprised blood. The receptor source for this set is a girl aged 2-17 years with multiple sclerosis. Both conserved end residues are part of each CDR3. D genes are given only for firm matches. Not all rows give a size; the values are once, few, many and, for expanded clones, a class.

clone size	V gene	D gene	CDR3 length	J gene	CDR3 protein	CDR3 DNA
few	TRBV4-1	TRBD1	16	TRBJ1-4	CASSPNPGQGLEKLFF	TGCGCCAGCAGCCCCAACCCGGGACAGGGTCTTGAAAAACTGTTTTTT
.	TRBV20-1	.	14	TRBJ2-5	CSARKGWLQETQYF	TGCAGTGCTAGAAAGGGTTGGCTCCAAGAGACCCAGTACTTC
.	TRBV7-9	.	15	TRBJ2-7	CASSQDMPIYNEQYF	TGTGCCAGCAGCCAAGACATGCCCATCTACAATGAGCAGTACTTC
once	TRBV14	TRBD1	15	TRBJ1-2	CASSLTAGGRFGYTF	TGTGCCAGCAGCCTCACGGCAGGGGGGCGTTTTGGCTACACCTTC
.	TRBV6-2/TRBV6-3	TRBD2	13	TRBJ2-1	CASTGTSGNEQFF	TGTGCCAGCACCGGGACTAGCGGAAATGAGCAGTTCTTC
.	TRBV11-2	.	13	TRBJ2-4	CASSLRRENIQYF	TGTGCCAGCAGCTTAAGAAGGGAAAACATTCAGTACTTC
.	TRBV6-2/TRBV6-3	.	12	TRBJ1-1	CASRTGGREAFF	TGTGCCAGCAGGACGGGAGGACGAGAAGCTTTCTTT
many	TRBV7-8	TRBD1	14	TRBJ2-5	CASSLQTGEETQYF	TGTGCCAGCAGCTTACAGACAGGGGAAGAGACCCAGTACTTC
.	TRBV20-1	.	14	TRBJ2-5	CSAPGSNLLETQYF	TGCAGTGCTCCCGGGAGCAATCTACTAGAGACCCAGTACTTC
.	TRBV5-6	TRBD1	14	TRBJ2-7	CASSLVGGEYEQYF	TGTGCCAGCAGCTTGGTAGGGGGCGAGTACGAGCAGTACTTC
few	TRBV7-9	.	15	TRBJ2-1	CASSLLGPGNNEQFF	TGTGCCAGCAGCTTATTGGGACCCGGGAACAATGAGCAGTTCTTC
once	TRBV29-1	.	13	TRBJ2-2	CSVETRGTGELFF	TGCAGCGTTGAGACCCGAGGCACCGGGGAGCTGTTTTTT
few	TRBV7-9	.	13	TRBJ1-1	CASSLVQATEAFF	TGTGCCAGCAGCTTAGTGCAGGCCACTGAAGCTTTCTTT
few	TRBV7-9	.	17	TRBJ2-6	CASSPTGRTAGANVLTF	TGTGCCAGCAGCCCCACTGGCCGAACGGCTGGGGCCAACGTCCTGACTTTC
.	TRBV5-6	.	13	TRBJ2-7	CASSLPSGYEQYF	TGTGCCAGCAGCTTGCCTTCCGGGTACGAGCAGTACTTC
.	TRBV20-1	TRBD1	15	TRBJ2-7	CSARDDGTGGYEQYF	TGCAGTGCTAGAGACGACGGGACAGGCGGCTACGAGCAGTACTTC